This TCR beta chain is drawn from a study of T cell changes during pregnancy in multiple sclerosis. This CDR3 has 16 residues. Germline trimming cut 6 bases from V and 0 bases from J; bases unmatched to any gene: 9. Germline CDR1 MDHEN, CDR2 SYDVKM. Some clones are missing from TCRdb's copy, which holds only in-frame ones; the method was immunoSEQ multiplex PCR. This repertoire shows 35,000 to 45,000 clones, 85% to 90% found once; its top ten account for roughly 0.57%. The sequence derives from a female donor with multiple sclerosis, enrolled in a pregnancy study. This chain connects TRBV28 to TRBJ2-3; TRBD2 matches at 7 bases. The material sequenced was CD4+ T cells from peripheral blood mononuclear cells, taken in the first trimester of pregnancy. CDR3 sequence reads: CASSSGTIKSTDTQYF. The CDR3 nucleotides are TGTGCCAGCAGCTCCGGGACTATAAAGAGCACAGATACGCAGTATTTT.